Each of the 10 T cell receptor beta chains below was sequenced from the same sample in a study of shared clonotypes between healthy human individuals. Profiling relied on immunoSEQ multiplex PCR, and the TCRdb table lists in-frame clones only, not all of them. The sample consists of millions of clones, more than 80% of them appearing once. Sample: naive CD4+ T cells from PBMCs. Subset of the sample: CD45RA+ positively selected. Receptors were obtained from a young man in good health. Some clones in this sample may be carry-over from other donors' samples.

The chain couples TRBV18 to TRBJ2-3; 7 bases are shared with TRBD2. J gave up 5 bases and V 3 bases, and 5 bases lay outside the gene matches. The CDR3 is made up of 14 amino acids. The germline V gene encodes CDR1 KGHSH and CDR2 LQKENI. The CDR3, as DNA: TGTGCCAGCTCACCCCCCTCGGGAGGAGATACGCAGTATTTT. Its protein is CASSPPSGGDTQYF.

This clone has just one count. The gene calls are TRBV28 and TRBJ1-5; a possible D gene is TRBD1 (5 bases). The CDR3 runs to 18 residues. Germline CDR1 reads MDHEN; CDR2 reads SYDVKM. With 9 bases removed from V and 1 base from J, the gap between germline ends came to 25 bases. As DNA, the CDR3 is TGTGCCAGTGGTGGTGGGGACGCCGGCGGTCGGAGCAATCAGCCCCAGCATTTT. Its translation is CASGGGDAGGRSNQPQHF. The full variable domain, its missing parts supplied by reference TRBV28 and TRBJ1-5, is DVKVTQSSRYLVKRTGEKVFLECVQDMDHENMFWYRQDPGLGLRLIYFSYDVKMKEKGDIPEGYSVSREKKERFSLILESASTNQTSMYLCASGGGDAGGRSNQPQHFGDGTRLSIL.

This clone was picked up one time. V gene TRBV7-2 combines with J gene TRBJ2-3; TRBD1 aligns across 7 bases. The ends lost 5 bases at V and 8 bases at J; junction bases unmatched: 10. The CDR3 is made up of 14 amino acids. The V gene's germline CDR1 is SGHTA and CDR2 FQGNSA. CDR3 DNA sequence: TGTGCCAGCAGCACTAAGGGGGCGAGTGGTACGCAGTATTTT. Its translation is CASSTKGASGTQYF.

Here the CDR3 DNA reads TGTGCCAGCAGCCCCGGGGGGGGCGAGTCCACTGAAGCTTTCTTT. Encoded protein: CASSPGGGESTEAFF. The V and J genes are TRBV9 and TRBJ1-1; the D gene is possibly TRBD1 (6 bases). CDR3 length equals 15 residues. The V end was cut by 4 bases, the J end by 4 bases, with 17 bases between. In germline, CDR1 is SGDLS, CDR2 YYNGEE.

The V call is TRBV5-4, the J call TRBJ1-4, with 11 bases identical to TRBD1. V was clipped by 4 bases and J by 2 bases; unmatched bases: 7. This CDR3 spans 17 amino acids. In germline, CDR1 is SGHNT, CDR2 YYREEE (reference sequence). In nucleotides, the CDR3 is TGTGCCAGCAGCGGGGGACAGGGGGAAGGGACTAATGAAAAACTGTTTTTT. Protein product: CASSGGQGEGTNEKLFF.

This chain uses TRBV28 with TRBJ2-3; 8 nucleotides agree with TRBD2. The trim removed 1 base at V and 2 bases at J, leaving 14 bases unmatched. CDR1 and CDR2 from the germline V gene are MDHEN and SYDVKM. This CDR3 has 19 residues. CDR3 bases: TGTGCCAGCAGTTTATCAAGCGCGGTGTCGGGAGGGACCACAGATACGCAGTATTTT. It codes for CASSLSSAVSGGTTDTQYF.

The J gene is TRBJ1-3, the V gene TRBV16; D is unclear. The V end was cut by 0 bases, the J end by 0 bases, with 9 bases between. The length of the CDR3 is 16 residues. Germline CDR1 is KGHSY and CDR2 is FQNENV. CDR3 amino acids: CASSQSQAFSGNTIYF. The CDR3 DNA reads TGTGCCAGCAGCCAATCGCAGGCCTTCTCTGGAAACACCATATATTTT.

Worth noting for this clone: The same CDR3 can be traced to other DNA sequences in this sample. The chain joins TRBV28 to TRBJ1-1; D not resolved. V gave up 8 bases and J gave up 3 bases, with 4 bases separating them. The CDR3 contains 10 residues. In germline, CDR1 is MDHEN, CDR2 SYDVKM. The CDR3 nucleotides are TGTGCCAGCTCTGACACTGAAGCTTTCTTT. Protein: CASSDTEAFF.

The V and J genes are TRBV29-1 and TRBJ1-3; TRBD1 might be the D (5 bases). The length of the CDR3 is 13 residues. Trimming cost V 6 bases and J 1 base, with 10 bases left between them. In germline, CDR1 is SQVTM, CDR2 ANQGSEA. CDR3 DNA sequence: TGCAGCGTCGACGGGGGTTCTGGAAACACCATATATTTT. As protein: CSVDGGSGNTIYF.

The chain uses TRBV7-2 and TRBJ2-7; the D is unclear. CDR1 SGHTA and CDR2 FQGNSA come from the germline V gene. The CDR3 extends over 13 amino acids. Trimming left V 5 bases short and J 2 bases short, with 10 bases between. CDR3 amino acids: CASSVALAYEQYF. The CDR3 nucleotides read TGTGCCAGCAGCGTCGCCCTTGCCTACGAGCAGTACTTC.